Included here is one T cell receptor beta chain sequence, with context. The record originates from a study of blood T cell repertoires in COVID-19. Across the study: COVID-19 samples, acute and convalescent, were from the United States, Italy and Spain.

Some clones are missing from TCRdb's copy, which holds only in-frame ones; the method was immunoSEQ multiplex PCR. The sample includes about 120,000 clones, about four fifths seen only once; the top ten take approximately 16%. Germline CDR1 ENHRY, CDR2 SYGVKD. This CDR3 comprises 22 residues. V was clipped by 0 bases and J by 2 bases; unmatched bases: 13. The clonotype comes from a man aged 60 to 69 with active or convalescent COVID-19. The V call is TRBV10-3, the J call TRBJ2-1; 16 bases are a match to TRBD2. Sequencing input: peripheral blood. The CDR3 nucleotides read TGTGCCATCAGTGAGTCGGTTGGAAGAGGGACTAGCGGGAGGGGCGCCTACAATGAGCAGTTCTTC. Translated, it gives CAISESVGRGTSGRGAYNEQFF.